This paragraph covers one T cell receptor beta chain sequence. What it binds is not known. The data originate from a study of T cells expressing NK-cell markers. Overall study context: Each TCR beta repertoire originated in sorted T cells that were CD3+CD56+NKG2C+, CD3+CD56+NKG2C- or CD3+CD56-NKG2C+. Seven of the eight sequenced donors were classified as HCMV-seropositive, and one was classified as seronegative.

Study observations and caveats: The share of CD8+ T cells held by dominant NKG2C+ clonotypes was roughly 1.0-8% in roughly 6 donors.

TCR beta cDNA was made by 5'RACE template switching with UMIs. After re-calling the 5' RACE reads, TCRdb lists one entry per CDR3 protein, DNA absent. In all, the sample yields about 120,000 distinct CDR3 sequences. Germline CDR1 is DFQATT and CDR2 is SNEGSKA (reference sequence). The CDR3 loop spans 16 amino acids. V is TRBV20-1 and J is TRBJ2-1; TCRdb gives TRBD2 as the D gene, but with no DNA this cannot be confirmed. Specimen: blood T cells: a sorted CD56 or NKG2C T cell subset, CD4+ or CD8+ T cells, or bulk PBMC T cells (not recorded which). The receptor was derived from a woman between 18 and 70 years old in good health. CDR3 sequence: CSARDYPSGGAYEQFF.